This TCR beta chain is drawn from a study of somatic mutations in cytotoxic T cells in rheumatoid arthritis. As for the study in general: No treatment had yet been given when patient blood (roughly 30 ml EDTA) was drawn, right after diagnosis.

Germline V gives CDR1 SGHTA, CDR2 FQGNSA. This CDR3 has 15 amino acids. V was shortened by 3 bases and J by 0 bases, with 9 bases between the two germline ends. Purity of the CD4+ and CD8+ cells, isolated by positive magnetic bead selection, was checked by flow cytometry. Assay: immunoSEQ multiplex PCR; the TCRdb copy retains only in-frame clones and omits some. This table has some 21,000 clones, approximately 80% appearing once. The V and J genes are TRBV7-2 and TRBJ1-5; D remains unclear. The receptor was derived from an adult with rheumatoid arthritis. The sample consisted of CD8+ T cells sorted from blood. CDR3 loop: CASSFFSDSNQPQHF. CDR3 sequence (DNA): TGTGCCAGCAGCTTTTTCTCGGATAGCAATCAGCCCCAGCATTTT.